The entry that follows covers one TCR beta chain sequence. Its antigen is currently unknown. The ends lost 8 bases at V and 6 bases at J; junction bases unmatched: 18. The CDR3 contains 17 residues. Looked up from germline, CDR1 is WNHNN and CDR2 is SYGVQD (reference sequence). Clones were read by immunoSEQ multiplex PCR, and TCRdb kept only the in-frame ones, dropping some. The table includes about 1 million clones, around four fifths detected once. The data derive from a study of shared clonotypes between healthy human individuals. Study-level results: Memory subsets had estimated richness that was generally smaller than that of naive subsets.

The TCR originated in a man between 18 and 29 years old in good health. The V and J genes are TRBV10-1 and TRBJ2-7, with 11 bases that match TRBD2. The sequencing sample was made of memory CD4+ T cells sorted from blood. As for subset: CD45RA-negative fraction. CDR3 sequence reads: CASPTNSLAGGRAEQYF. Written as DNA, the CDR3 is TGCGCCAGCCCAACCAACTCGCTAGCGGGAGGAAGAGCCGAGCAGTACTTC.